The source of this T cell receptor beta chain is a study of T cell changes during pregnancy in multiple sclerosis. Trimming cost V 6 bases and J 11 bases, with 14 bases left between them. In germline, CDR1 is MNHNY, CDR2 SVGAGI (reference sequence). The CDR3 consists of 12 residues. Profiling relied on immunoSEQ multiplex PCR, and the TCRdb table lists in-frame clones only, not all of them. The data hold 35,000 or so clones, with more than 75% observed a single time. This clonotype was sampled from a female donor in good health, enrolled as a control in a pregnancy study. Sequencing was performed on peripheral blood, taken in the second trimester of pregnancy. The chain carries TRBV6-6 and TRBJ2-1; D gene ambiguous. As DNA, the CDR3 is TGTGCCAGCAGCCTTGGTTACGACAAGCAGTTCTTC. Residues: CASSLGYDKQFF.